This T cell receptor (beta chain) stems from a study of graft-versus-host responses after intestinal transplantation. Investigators treated the graft tissue so that it released intraepithelial and lamina propria lymphocytes. CDR1 is PRHDT, CDR2 FYEKMQ, per germline (reference sequence). The ends lost 2 bases at V and 1 base at J; junction bases unmatched: 5. The CDR3 extends over 16 amino acids. Produced via immunoSEQ multiplex PCR; TCRdb's table is partial and in-frame only. The sample holds approximately 5,000 clones; less than 80% are singletons and the top ten take 32%. This chain connects TRBV13 to TRBJ1-1; 9 nucleotides match TRBD1. The material was ileum tissue, obtained roughly 290 days after intestinal transplant. This receptor was obtained from a human patient who received an intestinal transplant, so some T cells may come from the graft donor. The CDR3 sequence is CASSLRPGQGNTEAFF. CDR3 bases: TGTGCCAGCAGCTTACGGCCGGGACAGGGGAACACTGAAGCTTTCTTT.